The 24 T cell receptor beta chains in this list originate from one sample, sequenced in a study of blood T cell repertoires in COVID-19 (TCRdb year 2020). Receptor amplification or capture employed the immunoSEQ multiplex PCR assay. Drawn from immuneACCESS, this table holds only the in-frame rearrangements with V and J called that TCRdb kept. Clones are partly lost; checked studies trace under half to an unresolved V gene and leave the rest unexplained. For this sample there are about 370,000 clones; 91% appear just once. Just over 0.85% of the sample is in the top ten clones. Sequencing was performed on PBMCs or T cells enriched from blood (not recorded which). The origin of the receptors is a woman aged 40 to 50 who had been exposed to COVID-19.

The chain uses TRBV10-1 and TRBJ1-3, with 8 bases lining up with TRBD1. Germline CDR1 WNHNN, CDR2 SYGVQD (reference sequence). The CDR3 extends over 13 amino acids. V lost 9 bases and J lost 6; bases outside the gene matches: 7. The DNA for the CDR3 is TGCGCCAGAGGGACAGGCCTTGAAAACACCATATATTTT. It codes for CARGTGLENTIYF.

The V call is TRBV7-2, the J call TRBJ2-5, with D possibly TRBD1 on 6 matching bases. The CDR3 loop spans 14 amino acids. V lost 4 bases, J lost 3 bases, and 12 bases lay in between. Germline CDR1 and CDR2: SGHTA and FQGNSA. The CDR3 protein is CASSYARDKETQYF. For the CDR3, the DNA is TGTGCCAGCAGCTACGCCCGGGACAAAGAGACCCAGTACTTC.

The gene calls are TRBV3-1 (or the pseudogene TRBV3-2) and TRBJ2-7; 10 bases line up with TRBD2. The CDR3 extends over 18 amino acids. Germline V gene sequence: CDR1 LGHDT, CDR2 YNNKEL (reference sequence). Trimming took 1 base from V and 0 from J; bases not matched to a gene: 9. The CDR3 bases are TGTGCCAGCAGCCAAGGGGTGCCAGCGGGGGGGATCTCCTACGAGCAGTACTTC. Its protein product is CASSQGVPAGGISYEQYF.

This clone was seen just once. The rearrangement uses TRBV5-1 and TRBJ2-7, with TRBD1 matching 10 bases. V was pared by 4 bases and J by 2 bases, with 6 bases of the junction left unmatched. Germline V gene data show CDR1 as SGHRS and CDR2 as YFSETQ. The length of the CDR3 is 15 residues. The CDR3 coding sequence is TGCGCCAGCAGCCCCGGACAGGGGGGAGCCTACGAGCAGTACTTC. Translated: CASSPGQGGAYEQYF.

The CDR3 DNA reads as TGTGCCCGCCGGGGGGTGGGAGGGTCTGGCTATGGCTACACCTTC. Amino acids: CARRGVGGSGYGYTF. V and J are TRBV5-6 and TRBJ1-2, with D possibly matching TRBD1 (5 bases). Germline V gene lookup returns CDR1 SGHDT and CDR2 YYEEEE. V lost 10 bases and J lost 4, with 23 bases in between. The CDR3 length is 15 residues.

CDR3 region: CASSIGGQTRREFF. The CDR3 bases are TGTGCCAGTAGTATAGGGGGTCAAACTAGAAGGGAGTTCTTC. The rearrangement joins TRBV19 to TRBJ2-1, with D perhaps matching TRBD2 (5 bases). The CDR3 runs to 14 residues. The germline V gene encodes CDR1 LNHDA and CDR2 SQIVND (reference sequence). Trimming shortened V by 1 base and J by 14 bases, and 18 bases separated the two germline ends.

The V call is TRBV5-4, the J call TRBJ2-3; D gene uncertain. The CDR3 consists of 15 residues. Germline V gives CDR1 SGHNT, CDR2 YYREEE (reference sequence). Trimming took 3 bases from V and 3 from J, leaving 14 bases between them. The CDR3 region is CASSSQASLTDTQYF. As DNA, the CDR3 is TGTGCCAGCAGCTCGCAGGCCTCCTTAACAGATACGCAGTATTTT.

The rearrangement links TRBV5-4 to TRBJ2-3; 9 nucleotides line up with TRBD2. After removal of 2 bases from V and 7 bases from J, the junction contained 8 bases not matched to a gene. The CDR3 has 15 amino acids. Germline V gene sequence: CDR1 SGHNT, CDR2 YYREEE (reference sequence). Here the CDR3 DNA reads TGTGCCAGCAGCTTACGAACCGCGGGGGGGCATACGCAGTATTTT. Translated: CASSLRTAGGHTQYF.

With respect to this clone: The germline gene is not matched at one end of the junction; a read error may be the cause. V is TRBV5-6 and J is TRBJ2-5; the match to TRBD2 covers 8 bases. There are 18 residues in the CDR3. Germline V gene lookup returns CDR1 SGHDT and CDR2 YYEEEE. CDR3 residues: CASGFGGAGVRRQETQYF. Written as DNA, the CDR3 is TGTGCCAGCGGCTTCGGGGGGGCTGGAGTAAGGCGGCAAGAGACCCAGTACTTC.

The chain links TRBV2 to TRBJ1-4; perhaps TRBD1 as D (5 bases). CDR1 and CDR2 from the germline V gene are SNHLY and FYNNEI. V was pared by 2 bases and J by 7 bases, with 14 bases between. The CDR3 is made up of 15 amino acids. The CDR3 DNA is TGTGCCAGCAGTGAACAGGGACTTGATGGTGAAAAACTGTTTTTT. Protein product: CASSEQGLDGEKLFF.

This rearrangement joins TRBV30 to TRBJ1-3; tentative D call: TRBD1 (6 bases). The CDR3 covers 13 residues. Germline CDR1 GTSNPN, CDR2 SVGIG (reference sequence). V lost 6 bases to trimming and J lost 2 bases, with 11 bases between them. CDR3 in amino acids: CACAKGAGNTIYF. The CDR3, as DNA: TGTGCCTGCGCGAAGGGGGCTGGAAACACCATATATTTT. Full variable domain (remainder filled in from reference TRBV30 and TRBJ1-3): SQTIHQWPATLVQPVGSPLSLECTVEGTSNPNLYWYRQAAGRGLQLLFYSVGIGQISSEVPQNLSASRPQDRQFILSSKKLLLSDSGFYLCACAKGAGNTIYFGEGSWLTVV.

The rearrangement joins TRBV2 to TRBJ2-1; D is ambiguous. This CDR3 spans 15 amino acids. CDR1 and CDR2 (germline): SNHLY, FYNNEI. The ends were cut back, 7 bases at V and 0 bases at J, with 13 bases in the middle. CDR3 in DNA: TGTGCCAGCACTTCCGGGTCGAGCTCCTACAATGAGCAGTTCTTC. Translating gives CASTSGSSSYNEQFF.

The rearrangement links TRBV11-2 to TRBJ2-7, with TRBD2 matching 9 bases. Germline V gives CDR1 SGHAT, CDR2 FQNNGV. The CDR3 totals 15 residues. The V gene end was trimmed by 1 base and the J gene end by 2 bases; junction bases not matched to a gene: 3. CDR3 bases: TGTGCCAGCAGCTTAGGACTAGCGGATACCTACGAGCAGTACTTC. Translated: CASSLGLADTYEQYF.

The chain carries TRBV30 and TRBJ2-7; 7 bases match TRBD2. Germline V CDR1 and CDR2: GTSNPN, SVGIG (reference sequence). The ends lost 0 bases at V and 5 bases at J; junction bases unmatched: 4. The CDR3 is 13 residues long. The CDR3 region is CAWSVTSVNEQYF. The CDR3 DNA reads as TGTGCCTGGAGTGTTACTAGCGTGAACGAGCAGTACTTC.

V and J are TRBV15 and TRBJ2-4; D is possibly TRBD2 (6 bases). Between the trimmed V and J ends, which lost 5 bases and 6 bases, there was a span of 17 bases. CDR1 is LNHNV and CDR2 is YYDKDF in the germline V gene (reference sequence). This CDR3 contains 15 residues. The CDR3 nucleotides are TGTGCCACCAGCCAGCTTCGGGGGTTTGGAAACATTCAGTACTTC. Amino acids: CATSQLRGFGNIQYF.

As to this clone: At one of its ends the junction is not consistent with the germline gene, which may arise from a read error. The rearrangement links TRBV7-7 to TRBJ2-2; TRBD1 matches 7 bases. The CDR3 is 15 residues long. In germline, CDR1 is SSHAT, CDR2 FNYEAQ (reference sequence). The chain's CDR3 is CASSLTGVGTGELFF. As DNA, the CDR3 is TGTGCTAGCAGCCTTACAGGGGTGGGCACCGGGGAGCTGTTTTTT.

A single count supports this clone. CDR3 residues: CASSMRDTNEKLFF. The CDR3 nucleotides are TGTGCCAGTAGTATGCGTGACACCAATGAAAAACTGTTTTTT. The rearrangement joins TRBV19 to TRBJ1-4; D is unresolved. The germline CDR1 and CDR2 sequences are LNHDA and SQIVND (reference sequence). The CDR3 has 14 amino acids. Trimming stripped 3 bases from V and 5 bases from J, with 10 bases between. The entire variable domain, with the rest obtained from reference TRBV19 and TRBJ1-4, is as follows: DGGITQSPKYLFRKEGQNVTLSCEQNLNHDAMYWYRQDPGQGLRLIYYSQIVNDFQKGDIAEGYSVSREKKESFPLTVTSAQKNPTAFYLCASSMRDTNEKLFFGSGTQLSVL.

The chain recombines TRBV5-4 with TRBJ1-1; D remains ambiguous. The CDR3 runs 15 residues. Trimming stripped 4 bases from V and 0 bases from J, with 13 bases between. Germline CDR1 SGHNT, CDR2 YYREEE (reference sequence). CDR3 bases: TGTGCCAGCAGCCCCGGGGAACAGCTGAACACTGAAGCTTTCTTT. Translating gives CASSPGEQLNTEAFF.

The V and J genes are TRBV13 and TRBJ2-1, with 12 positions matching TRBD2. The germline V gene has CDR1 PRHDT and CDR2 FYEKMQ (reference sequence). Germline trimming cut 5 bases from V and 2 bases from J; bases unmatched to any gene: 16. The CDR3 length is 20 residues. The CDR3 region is CASSPRTSGVSQLTYNEQFF. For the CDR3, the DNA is TGTGCCAGCAGCCCCAGGACTAGCGGGGTTTCACAACTAACCTACAATGAGCAGTTCTTC.

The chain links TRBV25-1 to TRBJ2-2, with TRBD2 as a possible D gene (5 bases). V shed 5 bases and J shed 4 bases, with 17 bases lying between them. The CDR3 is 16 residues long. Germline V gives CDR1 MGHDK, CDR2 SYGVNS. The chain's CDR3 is CASSRPRVGGTGELFF. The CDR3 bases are TGTGCCAGCAGTCGCCCACGGGTCGGAGGCACCGGGGAGCTGTTTTTT.

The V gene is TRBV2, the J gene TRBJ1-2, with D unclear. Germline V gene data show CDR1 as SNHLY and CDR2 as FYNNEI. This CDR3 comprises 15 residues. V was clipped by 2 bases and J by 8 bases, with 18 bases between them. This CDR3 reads CASSERFDGVRGYTF. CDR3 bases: TGTGCCAGCAGTGAAAGGTTCGACGGGGTTCGGGGCTACACCTTC.

This CDR3 is CASSSTWGGDQPQHF. CDR3 nucleotide sequence: TGTGCCAGCAGCTCAACTTGGGGGGGAGATCAGCCCCAGCATTTT. This chain connects TRBV7-8 to TRBJ1-5, with D perhaps matching TRBD1 (5 bases). The V and J ends lost 4 bases and 5 bases respectively, with 15 bases between them. CDR1 and CDR2 (germline): SGHVS, FQNEAQ. The CDR3 runs to 15 residues.

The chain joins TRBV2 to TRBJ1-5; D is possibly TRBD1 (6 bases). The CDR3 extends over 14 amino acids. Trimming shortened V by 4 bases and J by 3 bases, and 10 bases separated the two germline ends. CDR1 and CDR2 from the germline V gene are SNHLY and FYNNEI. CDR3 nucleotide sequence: TGTGCCAGCAGTGTGTCAGGGGTCAATCAGCCCCAGCATTTT. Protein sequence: CASSVSGVNQPQHF.

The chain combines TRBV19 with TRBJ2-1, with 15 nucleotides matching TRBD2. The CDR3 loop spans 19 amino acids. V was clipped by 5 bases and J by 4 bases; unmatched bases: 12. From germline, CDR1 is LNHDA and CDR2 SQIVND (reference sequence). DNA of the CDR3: TGTGCCAGTAGTTTCGGACTAGCGGGAGGGCCTAGGGAGTACAATGAGCAGTTCTTC. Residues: CASSFGLAGGPREYNEQFF.